The 10 T cell receptor beta chains listed next were all sequenced from one sample in a study of identical twins. TCRdb re-called the 5' RACE reads through MiXCR, storing one row per CDR3 protein. The sample lists hundreds of thousands of distinct CDR3 sequences, roughly a tenth seen once, with 4.5% to 5.5% in the top ten. What was sequenced was memory (CD45RO+) T cells sorted from blood. The receptors derive from a woman under 30 in good health.

V usage is TRBV20-1 and J usage is TRBJ2-7; possibly TRBD1 or TRBD2 for D (6 bases each). V lost 6 bases to trimming and J lost 0 bases, with 12 bases between them. The CDR3 spans 13 residues. CDR1 and CDR2 (germline): DFQATT, SNEGSKA (reference sequence). CDR3 nucleotides: TGCAGTGCCTCACAGGGAGGCTCCTACGAGCAGTACTTC. It encodes CSASQGGSYEQYF.

The sample holds many counts of this clonotype. As DNA, the CDR3 is TGTGCTAGTGGTCCGTGGACAGGGCGCGAGCAGTACTTC. Translation gives CASGPWTGREQYF. This chain joins TRBV12-5 and TRBJ2-7; 8 bases agree with TRBD1. The CDR3 has 13 amino acids. Germline V gene data show CDR1 as LGHNT and CDR2 as FRNRAP. V trimming: 5 bases; J trimming: 6 bases; junction bases outside the gene matches: 6.

V is TRBV6-5 and J is TRBJ1-1; 8 nucleotides align to TRBD1. Trimming at V came to 6 bases and at J to 11 bases, leaving 8 bases not matched to a gene. Per germline, CDR1 MNHEY and CDR2 SVGAGI. The CDR3 is made up of 12 amino acids. DNA of the CDR3: TGTGCCAGCAGGGACAGGGCGGACTCGGCTTTCTTT. Its translation: CASRDRADSAFF.

The chain is built from TRBV20-1 and TRBJ1-3; 9 nucleotides line up with TRBD1. V was pared by 5 bases and J by 6 bases, with 8 bases of the junction left unmatched. From germline, CDR1 is DFQATT and CDR2 SNEGSKA (reference sequence). The CDR3 contains 14 residues. CDR3 sequence: CSAGGGTGLNTIYF. For the CDR3, the DNA is TGCAGTGCTGGGGGAGGGACAGGGTTAAACACCATATATTTT.

This clonotype was found a few times. The chain links TRBV4-3 to TRBJ2-5; TRBD2 matches 7 bases. This CDR3 is built from 16 residues. V shed 8 bases and J 4 bases; nucleotides not matched to a gene: 16. CDR1 LGHNA and CDR2 YSLEER come from the germline V gene. The CDR3 DNA is TGCGCCAGCTCATTTAGCAGCGGGGACTTTCGAGAGACCCAGTACTTC. It yields the protein CASSFSSGDFRETQYF.

This clonotype was observed a handful of times. The rearrangement joins TRBV7-9 to TRBJ2-7; D unclear. Per germline, CDR1 SEHNR and CDR2 FQNEAQ (reference sequence). V lost 1 base and J lost 6, with 13 bases in between. The length of the CDR3 is 14 residues. Written as DNA, the CDR3 is TGTGCCAGCAGCTTAGGATTTAGGGTATTCGAGCAGTACTTC. It translates to CASSLGFRVFEQYF.

This clonotype was seen only a few times. V is TRBV11-2 and J is TRBJ2-2; 8 bases agree with TRBD2. Trimming cost V 6 bases and J 5 bases; bases outside gene matches: 8. The CDR3 sequence is 15 residues long. Germline V gene data show CDR1 as SGHAT and CDR2 as FQNNGV. CDR3 sequence (DNA): TGTGCCAGCAGTCGTAGCGGGGCTCCTACCGGGGAGCTGTTTTTT. Protein: CASSRSGAPTGELFF.

CDR3 bases: TGTGCCAGCAATAATCGGCTTGCCTACAATGAGCAGTTCTTC. It is translated as CASNNRLAYNEQFF. V and J are TRBV6-1 and TRBJ2-1; D gene unclear. The V and J ends lost 7 bases and 2 bases respectively, with 12 bases between them. Germline V CDR1 and CDR2: MNHNS, SASEGT. This CDR3 comprises 14 residues.

This clonotype was picked up a small number of times. The CDR3 here is CASNYGPSAETQYF. The CDR3 DNA is TGTGCCAGCAACTACGGCCCTTCGGCGGAGACCCAGTACTTC. The gene calls are TRBV7-9 and TRBJ2-5; D unclear. Germline V CDR1 and CDR2: SEHNR, FQNEAQ (reference sequence). The CDR3 extends over 14 amino acids. V shed 7 bases and J shed 5 bases, with 17 bases lying between them.

The chain uses TRBV2 and TRBJ2-2, with TRBD1 matching 8 bases. Trimming at V came to 5 bases and at J to 6 bases, leaving 2 bases not matched to a gene. The CDR3 loop spans 13 amino acids. Germline loops: CDR1 SNHLY, CDR2 FYNNEI. The CDR3 protein is CASSIQGAGELFF. For the CDR3, the DNA is TGTGCCAGCAGTATACAGGGGGCCGGGGAGCTGTTTTTT.